The TCR beta chain described here comes from a study of blood T cell repertoires in COVID-19 (dated by TCRdb to the early 2020s). Background on the whole study: Collaborator samples came from the United States, Italy and Spain and covered acute and convalescent phases of COVID-19. Sample metadata almost always included a de-identified subject ID, COVID-19 status, age in years and sex. The repertoires were released in a freely available public database intended as a resource for research on the immune response to SARS-CoV-2. The dataset comprised deeply sampled blood TCRbeta repertoires from subjects exposed to, actively infected with, or recovered from COVID-19. Where available, HLA class I and class II types were obtained from metadata supplied by the sample provider rather than from assay-based typing. Samples were obtained from the ongoing ImmuneRACE study (first 160 participants) and from 950 to 1,500 subjects provided by 6 global collaborators. The prospective study material was composed of cDNA or gDNA derived from T cells, B-cell-depleted T cells, or PBMCs. Broad study findings and their caveats: Clinical and demographic metadata were provided uncurated, with the amount varying by source and participant.

About this clone itself: Its target antigen remains unknown. No base quality values were provided; no much bigger clone lies one nucleotide off.

The immunoSEQ Assay, a bias-controlled multiplex PCR, was used to amplify TCRbeta CDR3 regions from genomic DNA. The published analysis was carried out like this. The number of nucleated cells in each sample was estimated by amplification of reference gene primers within the assay. Sequence reads were collapsed and filtered to measure the absolute abundance of every unique TCRbeta CDR3 rearrangement. For each sample, productive Simpson clonality was calculated by taking the square root of Simpson's diversity index across productive rearrangements. Drawn from immuneACCESS, this table holds only the in-frame rearrangements with V and J called that TCRdb kept. Clones are partly lost; checked studies trace under half to an unresolved V gene and leave the rest unexplained. V, J and clone size derive from that table, while D and trimming were established from the DNA sequence. This sample lists 300,000 to 400,000 clones; 87% were detected once. Of the sample, 9.9% falls within the top ten clones.

At one collaborating source in Seattle, patients were enrolled during active infection and were followed longitudinally through the course of disease. The collaborating institutions used their own protocols to collect whole blood in K2EDTA tubes. For TCRbeta analysis, collaborators shipped samples as frozen whole blood, isolated PBMCs, or DNA extracted from either of those sample types. From the germline V gene, CDR1 is MGHDK and CDR2 is SYGVNS. V was cut back by 3 bases and J by 4 bases, leaving a gap of 4 bases between them. The CDR3, cysteine through phenylalanine, is 12 amino acids long. Only the CDR3 DNA stays, 36 bases, in frame from base 1.

The sequence came from a man younger than 45 with COVID-19, enrolled during active disease. Sequencing was performed on peripheral blood. The rearrangement combines TRBV25-1 with TRBJ1-5, with no confidently assigned D gene. In nucleotides, the sequence is TGTGCCAGCAGTGACCAGAATCAGCCCCAGCATTTT. Its product reads: CASSDQNQPQHF.